The text below deals with one T cell receptor (beta chain). Healthy bone marrow donors supplied every sample. Whereas donors were nominally healthy upon sampling, unrecorded immune exposures were probable. CDR1 is MNHNY and CDR2 is SVGAGI in the germline V gene (reference sequence). The J segment lost 6 bases and the V segment lost 6 bases, leaving 11 bases of the junction unmatched. The CDR3 is 15 residues long. The record originates from a study of cytomegalovirus exposure and HLA in healthy donors. The wider study: Roughly 180 million T cells yielded approximately 100 million unique TCR beta sequences, as an earlier analysis found.

It was with 60 Vbeta and 13 Jbeta primers that the PCR ran. Generated by immunoSEQ multiplex PCR, the TCRdb table keeps only in-frame clones and is missing some. The profile covers roughly 190,000 clones, with 81% appearing a single time and approximately 3.8% taken by the ten largest. Input material: PBMCs. The sequence was obtained from a man aged 45-65 years in good health and CMV-seronegative. The gene calls are TRBV6-6 and TRBJ2-1, with 7 bases aligning to TRBD1. The CDR3 protein is CASSVGQSFTNEQFF. CDR3 nucleotides: TGTGCCAGCAGCGTGGGACAGAGCTTTACCAATGAGCAGTTCTTC.